This TCR beta chain was identified in a study of T cells in Graves' hyperthyroidism and ophthalmopathy. To note about this clonotype: Its specificity is unknown. With a much larger clone just one base away, this may be a read error.

Clinical symptoms, serum thyroxine, TRAb, thyroid ultrasound and orbital computed tomography informed diagnoses. Using around 10 ml of fresh peripheral blood, PBMCs were prepared. The investigators amplified TCR beta CDR3 regions from RNA transcripts. First-round RT-PCR with HTBI primers amplified the TCR CDR3 region. One entry per CDR3 protein, called by TCRdb with MiXCR from the multiplex PCR reads. The sample lists approximately 720,000 distinct CDR3 sequences, about 19% occurring once. Study-level findings and limits: Blood also showed most of the thyroid clonotypes that were expanded above 0.001.

V lost 8 bases to trimming and J lost 6 bases; unmatched junction nucleotides: 13. The CDR3 is 15 residues long. Germline V lookup: CDR1 SGHAT, CDR2 FQDESV (reference sequence). This rearrangement joins TRBV11-1 to TRBJ2-3; 8 nucleotides line up with TRBD2. Material: blood. The origin of this receptor is a woman in her forties or fifties with Graves' hyperthyroidism that later progressed to Graves' ophthalmopathy. CDR3 nucleotides: TGTGCCAGCGGCCCGCCGGGGGGGCCTGGGGATACGCAGTATTTT. Amino acids: CASGPPGGPGDTQYF.